The 29 T cell receptor beta chains given below trace back to one sample, sequenced in a study of TIL therapy for anti-PD-1-resistant metastatic lung cancer (dated by TCRdb to 2020 to 2023). TCR beta CDR3 regions were amplified from genomic DNA by bias-controlled multiplex PCR with the immunoSEQ v3 hsTCRB kit. TCRdb limited this immuneACCESS table to in-frame rearrangements with V and J called. A share of clones is missing; checked studies link under half to unresolved V genes, and the rest is unexplained. In this sample the table shows some 18,000 clones, 83% of which occur a single time. 2.2% of the sample lies in the top ten. In the paper's terms, the time point label means: pre-treatment sample, taken before nivolumab and TIL therapy. The sequences come from blood, collected at baseline. The receptors originated from a person between 25 and 80 years old with non-small cell lung cancer.

The chain employs TRBV7-2 and TRBJ1-6; weak D call: TRBD1 (6 bases). The germline CDR1 and CDR2 sequences are SGHTA and FQGNSA. Trimming shortened V by 0 bases and J by 0 bases, and 15 bases separated the two germline ends. The CDR3 sequence is 19 residues long. The CDR3 is CASSLARGHLSSYNSPLHF. The CDR3 nucleotides read TGTGCCAGCAGCTTAGCGCGGGGACACCTAAGCTCCTATAATTCACCCCTCCACTTT.

The chain carries TRBV5-1 and TRBJ2-5; 8 nucleotides match TRBD2. CDR3 length: 13 residues. The junction had 3 bases not matched to a gene; V was cut back by 3 bases and J by 5 bases. The germline V gene has CDR1 SGHRS and CDR2 YFSETQ. DNA for the CDR3: TGCGCCAGCAGCTCGGGCGGGGGGGAGACCCAGTACTTC. Translated, it gives CASSSGGGETQYF.

The chain joins TRBV7-2 to TRBJ1-3; D gene uncertain. Germline V gene sequence: CDR1 SGHTA, CDR2 FQGNSA. CDR3 size: 13 residues. Trimming shortened V by 2 bases and J by 4 bases, and 6 bases separated the two germline ends. CDR3 amino acids: CASSLTLGNTIYF. The CDR3 DNA is TGTGCCAGCAGCTTAACCCTCGGAAACACCATATATTTT.

The chain uses TRBV7-9 and TRBJ1-4; D is uncertain. The CDR3 extends over 12 amino acids. The germline V gene encodes CDR1 SEHNR and CDR2 FQNEAQ (reference sequence). The V and J ends lost 3 bases and 4 bases respectively, with 3 bases between them. CDR3 amino acids: CASSFINEKLFF. The CDR3 DNA reads as TGTGCCAGCAGCTTCATTAATGAAAAACTGTTTTTT.

The rearrangement uses TRBV4-1 and TRBJ1-2; 11 nucleotides line up with TRBD1. CDR3 size: 17 residues. V was pared by 0 bases and J by 4 bases, with 7 bases of the junction left unmatched. The germline gives CDR1 MGHRA, CDR2 YSYEKL. CDR3 loop: CASSQDWDRGTFYGYTF. The CDR3 nucleotides are TGCGCCAGCAGCCAAGACTGGGACAGGGGGACTTTCTATGGCTACACCTTC.

In DNA, the CDR3 is TGTGCCAGCAGCTCCGGTGAGAAGAGCACAGATACGCAGTATTTT. Translating gives CASSSGEKSTDTQYF. The chain uses TRBV7-9 and TRBJ2-3; D not certain. Germline loops: CDR1 SEHNR, CDR2 FQNEAQ (reference sequence). This CDR3 is 15 amino acids long. Trimming stripped 4 bases from V and 0 bases from J, with 11 bases between.

This rearrangement joins TRBV15 to TRBJ2-1; tentatively, D is TRBD1 or TRBD2 (5 bases each). The germline gives CDR1 LNHNV, CDR2 YYDKDF (reference sequence). CDR3 length: 16 residues. V was cut by 0 bases and J by 6 bases, with 15 bases left in between. CDR3 amino acids: CATSRDWGGRGNEQFF. In DNA, the CDR3 is TGTGCCACCAGCAGAGATTGGGGCGGGCGTGGCAATGAGCAGTTCTTC.

This clone was recorded a few times. The rearrangement joins TRBV9 to TRBJ1-1; possible D gene TRBD1, 5 bases. This CDR3 has 13 amino acids. V lost 3 bases, J lost 2 bases, and 8 bases lay in between. Germline CDR1 is SGDLS and CDR2 is YYNGEE. The CDR3 DNA reads TGTGCCAGCAGCGCCCAGGGTAACACTGAAGCTTTCTTT. The encoded protein is CASSAQGNTEAFF.

The chain carries TRBV19 and TRBJ1-1, with TRBD1 as a possible D gene (5 bases). Trimming pared 7 bases from V and 0 bases from J, leaving 12 bases between. Germline loops: CDR1 LNHDA, CDR2 SQIVND (reference sequence). The CDR3 length is 14 residues. Written as DNA, the CDR3 is TGTGCCAGTACCCAGGGTCGGTTGAACACTGAAGCTTTCTTT. Amino acids: CASTQGRLNTEAFF.

CDR3 in amino acids: CASSSGLAGGYEQYF. The CDR3 coding sequence is TGTGCCAGCAGCTCGGGACTAGCGGGGGGGTACGAGCAGTACTTC. The chain links TRBV5-4 to TRBJ2-7; TRBD2 matches at 16 bases. Germline V CDR1 and CDR2: SGHNT, YYREEE (reference sequence). V was clipped by 3 bases and J by 4 bases; unmatched bases: 1. The CDR3 has 15 amino acids.

The chain uses TRBV7-3 and TRBJ1-3; 10 positions agree with TRBD1. The germline V gene has CDR1 SGHTA and CDR2 FQGTGA. This CDR3 contains 16 residues. The junction had 1 base not matched to a gene; V was cut back by 0 bases and J by 2 bases. CDR3 protein: CASSLTGQGTGNTIYF. In DNA form, the CDR3 reads TGTGCCAGCAGCTTAACGGGACAGGGGACTGGAAACACCATATATTTT.

Only one count was recorded for this clone. The rearrangement joins TRBV7-2 to TRBJ1-4; 7 bases agree with TRBD1. There are 14 residues in the CDR3. V trimming: 5 bases; J trimming: 6 bases; junction bases outside the gene matches: 6. CDR1 is SGHTA and CDR2 is FQGNSA in the germline V gene. In DNA form, the CDR3 reads TGTGCCAGCAGCCCCGGGACAGATTATGAAAAACTGTTTTTT. Its protein is CASSPGTDYEKLFF.

This chain joins TRBV27 and TRBJ2-1; TRBD1 agrees at 11 bases. The germline V gene has CDR1 MNHEY and CDR2 SMNVEV (reference sequence). V shed 5 bases, J shed 6 bases, and the junction held 3 bases outside the gene matches. The CDR3 is 14 amino acids. This chain's CDR3 is CASSLGTGGNEQFF. The DNA for the CDR3 is TGTGCCAGCAGTCTCGGGACAGGGGGCAATGAGCAGTTCTTC.

This clone was counted a single time. The V call is TRBV7-9, the J call TRBJ1-4; 9 positions match TRBD1. Germline CDR1 is SEHNR and CDR2 is FQNEAQ (reference sequence). This CDR3 has 15 residues. Unmatched junction bases numbered 7, after V lost 3 bases and J lost 8 bases. In DNA form, the CDR3 reads TGTGCCAGCAGCTTTACAGGGGGCCGAGGAGAAAAACTGTTTTTT. Its translation is CASSFTGGRGEKLFF.

V gene TRBV11-3 combines with J gene TRBJ2-7, with a possible D match to TRBD1 (6 bases). The CDR3 runs 15 residues. V dropped 6 bases and J dropped 1 base, with 16 bases sitting between them. Germline assignment: CDR1 SGHNT and CDR2 YENEEA. The CDR3 here is CASRSTGSPSYEQYF. CDR3 sequence (DNA): TGTGCCAGCAGATCCACAGGGTCACCATCCTACGAGCAGTACTTC.

The rearrangement links TRBV4-2 to TRBJ2-5; D is undetermined. Deletions cut 8 bases from V and 4 bases from J, with 11 bases between. The germline V gene has CDR1 LGHNA and CDR2 YNFKEQ. This CDR3 is built from 12 residues. CDR3 nucleotide sequence: TGTGCCAGCGGGCGGTCGGGAGAGACCCAGTACTTC. This codes for CASGRSGETQYF.

The rearrangement uses TRBV15 and TRBJ1-2; D is perhaps TRBD1 (5 bases). Germline CDR1 and CDR2: LNHNV and YYDKDF (reference sequence). The CDR3 is 18 amino acids. The V and J ends lost 0 bases and 1 base respectively, with 18 bases between them. Written as DNA, the CDR3 is TGTGCCACCAGCAGAGAATCTGACCGGGGCCTCGATAACTATGGCTACACCTTC. The encoded protein is CATSRESDRGLDNYGYTF. The whole variable domain, filled in from reference TRBV15 and TRBJ1-2, reads DAMVIQNPRYQVTQFGKPVTLSCSQTLNHNVMYWYQQKSSQAPKLLFHYYDKDFNNEADTPDNFQSRRPNTSFCFLDIRSPGLGDTAMYLCATSRESDRGLDNYGYTFGSGTRLTVV.

The chain carries TRBV18 and TRBJ2-2, with D hard to call. Germline V gene sequence: CDR1 KGHSH, CDR2 LQKENI. The CDR3 spans 19 residues. Trimming removed 1 base at V and 2 bases at J, with 20 bases between. CDR3 DNA sequence: TGTGCCAGCTCACCACAGGTTATCGCAGCCACCTCAAACACCGGGGAGCTGTTTTTT. Translating it yields CASSPQVIAATSNTGELFF. Looking up the rest from reference TRBV18 and TRBJ2-2 gives the full variable domain: NAGVMQNPRHLVRRRGQEARLRCSPMKGHSHVYWYRQLPEEGLKFMVYLQKENIIDESGMPKERFSAEFPKEGPSILRIQQVVRGDSAAYFCASSPQVIAATSNTGELFFGEGSRLTVL.

The chain employs TRBV2 and TRBJ1-6; D call uncertain. CDR1 and CDR2 (germline): SNHLY, FYNNEI. CDR3 length: 14 residues. V lost 8 bases, J lost 0 bases, and 8 bases lay in between. CDR3 sequence: CASWASSYNSPLHF. The CDR3 coding sequence is TGTGCCAGCTGGGCGAGCTCCTATAATTCACCCCTCCACTTT. The variable domain in full, completed from reference TRBV2 and TRBJ1-6, reads EPEVTQTPSHQVTQMGQEVILRCVPISNHLYFYWYRQILGQKVEFLVSFYNNEISEKSEIFDDQFSVERPDGSNFTLKIRSTKLEDSAMYFCASWASSYNSPLHFGNGTRLTVT.

This rearrangement joins TRBV6-1 to TRBJ1-4; possibly TRBD1 for D (5 bases). V was pared by 1 base and J by 0 bases, with 9 bases between. The length of the CDR3 is 16 residues. CDR1 MNHNS and CDR2 SASEGT come from the germline V gene. CDR3 residues: CASSEGWGATNEKLFF. DNA of the CDR3: TGTGCCAGCAGTGAAGGATGGGGGGCAACTAATGAAAAACTGTTTTTT.

This clone is a singleton in its sample. J is TRBJ1-4 and V is TRBV5-8; TRBD1 matches 7 bases. Germline CDR1 is SGHTS and CDR2 is YDEGEE. V shed 4 bases, J shed 5 bases, and the junction held 5 bases outside the gene matches. The CDR3 contains 14 residues. CDR3 nucleotides: TGTGCCAGCAGCATACAGGGGAGAAATGAAAAACTGTTTTTT. It encodes CASSIQGRNEKLFF.

V is TRBV28 and J is TRBJ2-5; the match to TRBD2 covers 9 bases. V lost 5 bases to trimming and J lost 2 bases; unmatched junction nucleotides: 15. This CDR3 spans 18 amino acids. Germline assignment: CDR1 MDHEN and CDR2 SYDVKM. Here the CDR3 reads CASSHKRGVGGSQETQYF. CDR3 bases: TGTGCCAGCAGTCATAAGCGGGGGGTTGGGGGATCGCAAGAGACCCAGTACTTC.

This clone was found a few times. V usage is TRBV30 and J usage is TRBJ1-1; D call uncertain. The germline V gene has CDR1 GTSNPN and CDR2 SVGIG (reference sequence). V was cut by 7 bases and J by 1 base, with 7 bases left in between. The CDR3 is 11 residues long. The CDR3: CAYERNTEAFF. The CDR3 region has the DNA TGTGCCTATGAGAGGAACACTGAAGCTTTCTTT. Full variable domain (remainder filled in from reference TRBV30 and TRBJ1-1): SQTIHQWPATLVQPVGSPLSLECTVEGTSNPNLYWYRQAAGRGLQLLFYSVGIGQISSEVPQNLSASRPQDRQFILSSKKLLLSDSGFYLCAYERNTEAFFGQGTRLTVV.

The chain links TRBV30 to TRBJ1-2; TRBD1 matches at 10 bases. J was trimmed by 5 bases and V by 4 bases; bases with no gene match: 7. The CDR3 consists of 14 residues. The germline V gene has CDR1 GTSNPN and CDR2 SVGIG (reference sequence). The CDR3 bases are TGTGCCTGGACCCCAGACAGGGGGCAATATGGCTACACCTTC. As protein: CAWTPDRGQYGYTF.

The chain uses TRBV10-3 and TRBJ2-5; 7 positions match TRBD2. The ends lost 7 bases at V and 4 bases at J; junction bases unmatched: 6. Germline V gene lookup returns CDR1 ENHRY and CDR2 SYGVKD. The CDR3 sequence is 13 residues long. The CDR3 sequence: CAITRGVGETQYF. The CDR3 DNA reads TGTGCCATCACTCGGGGGGTCGGAGAGACCCAGTACTTC.

The chain couples TRBV7-8 to TRBJ1-5, with TRBD1 identical over 10 bases. This CDR3 has 15 amino acids. Germline assignment: CDR1 SGHVS and CDR2 FQNEAQ. V dropped 2 bases and J dropped 4; count of bases not matched to a gene: 2. Written as DNA, the CDR3 is TGTGCCAGCAGCTTACCGGGACAGGGGAATCAGCCCCAGCATTTT. Translated, it gives CASSLPGQGNQPQHF.

The chain uses TRBV29-1 and TRBJ2-1, with a tentative D call TRBD1 (6 bases). The CDR3 sequence is 15 residues long. Between the trimmed V and J ends, which lost 6 bases and 1 base, there was a span of 16 bases. Germline-derived CDR1 and CDR2 are SQVTM and ANQGSEA. CDR3 coding DNA: TGCAGCGTAGGGGAAAGGGGGTTTTCCTACAATGAGCAGTTCTTC. Translation gives CSVGERGFSYNEQFF.

The chain couples TRBV2 to TRBJ1-2, with D hard to call. Germline loops: CDR1 SNHLY, CDR2 FYNNEI. This CDR3 spans 14 amino acids. The ends were cut back, 1 base at V and 8 bases at J, with 14 bases in the middle. The CDR3 coding sequence is TGTGCCAGCAGTGAAGGGCGGTCAGTAGAGGGCTACACCTTC. Its protein is CASSEGRSVEGYTF.

The chain uses TRBV14 and TRBJ1-2; TRBD1 matches 9 bases. CDR3 length: 15 amino acids. Germline CDR1 is SGHDN and CDR2 is FVKESK. V was clipped by 5 bases and J by 5 bases; unmatched bases: 9. As DNA, the CDR3 is TGTGCCAGCAGCTCCCCGGGACAGGGATTTTATGGCTACACCTTC. It is translated as CASSSPGQGFYGYTF. Based on the CDR3 plus reference TRBV14 and TRBJ1-2, the full variable domain is EAGVTQFPSHSVIEKGQTVTLRCDPISGHDNLYWYRRVMGKEIKFLLHFVKESKQDESGMPNNRFLAERTGGTYSTLKVQPAELEDSGVYFCASSSPGQGFYGYTFGSGTRLTVV.